This T cell receptor beta chain was captured by sequencing in a study of shared clonotypes between healthy human individuals. V was pared by 0 bases and J by 6 bases, with 5 bases between. Germline CDR1 GTSNPN, CDR2 SVGIG (reference sequence). The CDR3 consists of 11 residues. Negatively enriched CD4+ T cells were divided by CD45RA into naive and memory. Produced via immunoSEQ multiplex PCR; TCRdb's table is partial and in-frame only. The table includes about 2.4 million clones, roughly 93% detected once. Sequencing used naive CD4+ T cells from PBMCs. Indicated subset: CD45RA+ positively selected. This receptor was identified in a man between 18 and 29 years old in good health. Some clones in this sample may be carry-over from other donors' samples. V and J are TRBV30 and TRBJ1-2; the D is unclear. CDR3 amino acids: CAWSVLDGYTF. The DNA for the CDR3 is TGTGCCTGGAGTGTATTGGATGGCTACACCTTC.